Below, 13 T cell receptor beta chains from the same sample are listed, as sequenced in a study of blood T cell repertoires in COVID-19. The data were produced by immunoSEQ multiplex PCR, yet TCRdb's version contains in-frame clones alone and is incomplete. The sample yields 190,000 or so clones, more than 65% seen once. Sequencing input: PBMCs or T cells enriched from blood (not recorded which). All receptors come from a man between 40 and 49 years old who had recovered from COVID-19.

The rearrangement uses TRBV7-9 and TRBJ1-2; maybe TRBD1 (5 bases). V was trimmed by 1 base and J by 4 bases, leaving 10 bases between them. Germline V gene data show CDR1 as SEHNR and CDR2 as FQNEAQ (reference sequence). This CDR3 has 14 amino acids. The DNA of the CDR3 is TGTGCCAGCAGCTTAGATCAGGGTAGCTATGGCTACACCTTC. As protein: CASSLDQGSYGYTF.

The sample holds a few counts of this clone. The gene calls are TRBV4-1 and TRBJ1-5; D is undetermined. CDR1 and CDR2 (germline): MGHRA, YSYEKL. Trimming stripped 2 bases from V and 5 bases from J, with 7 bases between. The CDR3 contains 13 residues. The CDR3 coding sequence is TGCGCCAGCAGCCAATCAGATTATCAGCCCCAGCATTTT. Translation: CASSQSDYQPQHF.

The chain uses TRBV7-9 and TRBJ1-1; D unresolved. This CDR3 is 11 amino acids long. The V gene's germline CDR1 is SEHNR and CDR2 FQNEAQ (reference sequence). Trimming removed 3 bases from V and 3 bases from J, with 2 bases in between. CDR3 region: CASSFDTEAFF. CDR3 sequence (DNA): TGTGCCAGCAGCTTCGACACTGAAGCTTTCTTT.

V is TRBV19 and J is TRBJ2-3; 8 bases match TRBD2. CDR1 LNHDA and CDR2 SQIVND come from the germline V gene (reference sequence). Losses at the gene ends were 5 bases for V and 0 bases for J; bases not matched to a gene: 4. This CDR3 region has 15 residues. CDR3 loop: CASSRSGTSTDTQYF. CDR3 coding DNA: TGTGCCAGTAGTCGTAGCGGGACAAGCACAGATACGCAGTATTTT.

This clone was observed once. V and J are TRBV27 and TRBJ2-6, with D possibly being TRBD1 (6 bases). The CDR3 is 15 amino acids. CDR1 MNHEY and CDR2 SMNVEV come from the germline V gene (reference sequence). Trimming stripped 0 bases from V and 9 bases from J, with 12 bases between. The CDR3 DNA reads TGTGCCAGCAGTTTATCCCAGGGGCGTCTCAACGTCCTGACTTTC. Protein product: CASSLSQGRLNVLTF.

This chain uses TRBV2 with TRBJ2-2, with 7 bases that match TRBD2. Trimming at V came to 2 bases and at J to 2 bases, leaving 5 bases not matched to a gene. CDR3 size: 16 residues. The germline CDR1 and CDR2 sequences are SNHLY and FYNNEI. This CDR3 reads CASSEMRGSNTGELFF. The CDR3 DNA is TGTGCCAGCAGTGAAATGCGGGGGAGCAACACCGGGGAGCTGTTTTTT. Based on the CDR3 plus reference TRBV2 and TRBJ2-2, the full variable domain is EPEVTQTPSHQVTQMGQEVILRCVPISNHLYFYWYRQILGQKVEFLVSFYNNEISEKSEIFDDQFSVERPDGSNFTLKIRSTKLEDSAMYFCASSEMRGSNTGELFFGEGSRLTVL.

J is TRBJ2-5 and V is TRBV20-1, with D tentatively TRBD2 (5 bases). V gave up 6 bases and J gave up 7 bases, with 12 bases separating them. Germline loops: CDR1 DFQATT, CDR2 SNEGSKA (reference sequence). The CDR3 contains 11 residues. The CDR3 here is CSALPRGTQYF. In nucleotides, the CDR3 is TGCAGTGCGCTTCCCCGGGGGACCCAGTACTTC.

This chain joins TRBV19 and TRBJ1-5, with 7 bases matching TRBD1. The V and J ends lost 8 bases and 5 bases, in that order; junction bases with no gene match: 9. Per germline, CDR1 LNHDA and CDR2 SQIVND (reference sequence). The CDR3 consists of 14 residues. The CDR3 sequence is CASSTGRWDQPQHF. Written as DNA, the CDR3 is TGTGCCAGTTCGACAGGGCGGTGGGATCAGCCCCAGCATTTT.

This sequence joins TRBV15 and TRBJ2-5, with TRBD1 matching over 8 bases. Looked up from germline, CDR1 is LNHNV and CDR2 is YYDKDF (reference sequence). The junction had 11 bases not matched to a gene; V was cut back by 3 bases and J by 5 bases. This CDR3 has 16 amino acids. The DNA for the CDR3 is TGTGCCACCAGCAGCCCCGGACAGGGCCTGGAGGAGACCCAGTACTTC. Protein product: CATSSPGQGLEETQYF.

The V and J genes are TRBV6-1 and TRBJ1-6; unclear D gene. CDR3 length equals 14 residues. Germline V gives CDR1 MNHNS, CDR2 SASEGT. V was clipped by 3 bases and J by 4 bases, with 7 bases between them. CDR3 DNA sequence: TGTGCCAGCAGTGACGTCAGTTATAATTCACCCCTCCACTTT. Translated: CASSDVSYNSPLHF.

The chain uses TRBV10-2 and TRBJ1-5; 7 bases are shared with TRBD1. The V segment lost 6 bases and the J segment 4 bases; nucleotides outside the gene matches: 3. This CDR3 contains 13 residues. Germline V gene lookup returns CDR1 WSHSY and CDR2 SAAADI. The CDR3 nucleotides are TGCGCCAGCAGGTGGACAGGTAATCAGCCCCAGCATTTT. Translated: CASRWTGNQPQHF.

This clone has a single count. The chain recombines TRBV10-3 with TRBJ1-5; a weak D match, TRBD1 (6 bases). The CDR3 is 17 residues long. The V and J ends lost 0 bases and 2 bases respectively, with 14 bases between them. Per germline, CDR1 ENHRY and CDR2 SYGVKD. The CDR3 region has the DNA TGTGCCATCAGTGAGTCGATCGGCAGGGGCCGCAATCAGCCCCAGCATTTT. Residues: CAISESIGRGRNQPQHF.

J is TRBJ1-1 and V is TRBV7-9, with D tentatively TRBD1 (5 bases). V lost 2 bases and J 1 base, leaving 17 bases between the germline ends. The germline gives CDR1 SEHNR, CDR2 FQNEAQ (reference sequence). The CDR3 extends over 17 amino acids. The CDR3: CASSLPRLTEKNTEAFF. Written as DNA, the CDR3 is TGTGCCAGCAGCTTACCCCGCTTGACAGAAAAGAACACTGAAGCTTTCTTT. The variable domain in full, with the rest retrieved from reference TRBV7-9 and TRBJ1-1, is DTGVSQNPRHKITKRGQNVTFRCDPISEHNRLYWYRQTLGQGPEFLTYFQNEAQLEKSRLLSDRFSAERPKGSFSTLEIQRTEQGDSAMYLCASSLPRLTEKNTEAFFGQGTRLTVV.